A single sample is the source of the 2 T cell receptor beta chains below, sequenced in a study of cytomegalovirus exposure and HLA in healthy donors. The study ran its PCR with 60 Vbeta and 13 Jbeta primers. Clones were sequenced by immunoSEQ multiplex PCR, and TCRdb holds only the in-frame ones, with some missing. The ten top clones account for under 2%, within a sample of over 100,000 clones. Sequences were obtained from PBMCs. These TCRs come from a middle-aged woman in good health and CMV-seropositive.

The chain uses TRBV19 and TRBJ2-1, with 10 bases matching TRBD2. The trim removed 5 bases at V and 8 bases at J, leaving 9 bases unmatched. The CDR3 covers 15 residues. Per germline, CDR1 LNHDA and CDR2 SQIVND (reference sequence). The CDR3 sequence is CASSLRSSGSDEQFF. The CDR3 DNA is TGTGCCAGTAGTCTCCGTTCTAGCGGGAGCGATGAGCAGTTCTTC.

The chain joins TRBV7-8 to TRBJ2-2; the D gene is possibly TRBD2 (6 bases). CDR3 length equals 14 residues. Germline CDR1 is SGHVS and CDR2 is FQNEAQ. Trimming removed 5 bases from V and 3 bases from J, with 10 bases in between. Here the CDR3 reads CASSTGLYTGELFF. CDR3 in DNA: TGTGCCAGCAGCACGGGACTGTACACCGGGGAGCTGTTTTTT.